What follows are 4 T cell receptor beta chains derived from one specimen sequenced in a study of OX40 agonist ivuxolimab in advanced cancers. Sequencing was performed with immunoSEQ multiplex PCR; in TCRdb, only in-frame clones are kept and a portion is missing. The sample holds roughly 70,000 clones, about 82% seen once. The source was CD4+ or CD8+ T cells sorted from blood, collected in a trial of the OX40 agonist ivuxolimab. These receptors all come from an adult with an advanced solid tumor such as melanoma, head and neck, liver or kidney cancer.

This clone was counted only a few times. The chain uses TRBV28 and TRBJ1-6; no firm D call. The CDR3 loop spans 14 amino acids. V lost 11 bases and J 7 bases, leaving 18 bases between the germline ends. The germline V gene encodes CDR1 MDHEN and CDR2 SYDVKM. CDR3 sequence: CAYRGPAGNSPLHF. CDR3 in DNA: TGTGCCTACCGTGGCCCCGCGGGGAATTCACCCCTCCACTTT.

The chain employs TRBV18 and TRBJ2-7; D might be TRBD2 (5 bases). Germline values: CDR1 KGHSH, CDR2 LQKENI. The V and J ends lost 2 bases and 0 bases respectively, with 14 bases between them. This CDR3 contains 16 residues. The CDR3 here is CASSPSRGKSSYEQYF. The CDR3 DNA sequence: TGTGCCAGCTCACCAAGTCGAGGGAAAAGCTCCTACGAGCAGTACTTC.

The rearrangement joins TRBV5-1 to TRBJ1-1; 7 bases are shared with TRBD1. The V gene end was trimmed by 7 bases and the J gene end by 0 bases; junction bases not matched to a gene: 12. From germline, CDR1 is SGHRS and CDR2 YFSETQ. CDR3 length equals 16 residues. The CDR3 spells CASGPGQRSLNTEAFF. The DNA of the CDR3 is TGCGCCAGCGGCCCGGGACAGAGAAGCCTGAACACTGAAGCTTTCTTT.

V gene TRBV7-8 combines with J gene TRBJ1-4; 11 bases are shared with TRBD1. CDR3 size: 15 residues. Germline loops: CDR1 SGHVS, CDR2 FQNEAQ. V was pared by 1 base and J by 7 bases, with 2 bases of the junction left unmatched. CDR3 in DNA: TGTGCCAGCAGCTTAGGAGGGACAGGGGGTGAAAAACTGTTTTTT. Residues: CASSLGGTGGEKLFF.